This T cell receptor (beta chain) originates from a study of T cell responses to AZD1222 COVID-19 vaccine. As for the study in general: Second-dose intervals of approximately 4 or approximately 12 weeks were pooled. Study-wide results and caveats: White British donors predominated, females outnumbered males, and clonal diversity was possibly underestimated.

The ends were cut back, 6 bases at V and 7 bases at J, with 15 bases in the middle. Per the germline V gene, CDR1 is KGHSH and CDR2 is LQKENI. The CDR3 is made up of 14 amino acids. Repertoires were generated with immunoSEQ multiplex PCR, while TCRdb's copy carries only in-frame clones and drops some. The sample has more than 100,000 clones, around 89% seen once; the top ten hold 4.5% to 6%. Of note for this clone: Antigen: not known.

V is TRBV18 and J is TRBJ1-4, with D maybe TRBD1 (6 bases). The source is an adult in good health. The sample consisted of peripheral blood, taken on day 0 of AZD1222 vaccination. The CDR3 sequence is CASSRNRVGEKLFF. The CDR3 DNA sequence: TGTGCCAGCTCCCGGAACAGGGTGGGTGAAAAACTGTTTTTT.